These 21 T cell receptor beta chains were all obtained from the same sample, sequenced in a study of monozygotic twins with inflammatory bowel disease. TCRdb reprocessed the 5' RACE reads and keeps a single row for each CDR3 protein, giving no DNA. In all, the sample yields 200,000 to 250,000 distinct CDR3 sequences. Sequencing was performed on blood. These receptors came from a human donor with ulcerative colitis or Crohn's disease, or a healthy co-twin of an affected twin (not recorded which).

V gene TRBV4-1 combines with J gene TRBJ1-1. Germline V lookup: CDR1 MGHRA, CDR2 YSYEKL. This CDR3 region has 15 residues. The CDR3: CASSRSRVQNTEAFF.

The chain links TRBV6-2 or TRBV6-3 to TRBJ1-5; TCRdb selects TRBD1, and the lack of DNA leaves this call unchecked. Germline CDR1 reads MNHEY; CDR2 reads SVGEGT. This CDR3 is 14 amino acids long. The CDR3: CASSRPGGTEPQHF.

This chain joins TRBV2 and TRBJ2-3. CDR3 length: 11 amino acids. The germline CDR1 and CDR2 sequences are SNHLY and FYNNEI. The CDR3 reads CASSDTDTRYF.

The V gene is TRBV6-1, the J gene TRBJ1-5; the D call from TCRdb, TRBD1, cannot be confirmed without DNA. The germline V gene has CDR1 MNHNS and CDR2 SASEGT. The CDR3 runs to 17 residues. CDR3 amino acids: CASIDRGGFRSNQPQHF.

The rearrangement links TRBV5-1 to TRBJ2-1; TCRdb reports TRBD1, a call that lacks DNA to check it against. Germline values: CDR1 SGHRS, CDR2 YFSETQ. CDR3 length equals 16 residues. This CDR3 is CASSSDPGQGYNEQFF.

CDR3 region: CASSPQAGASSGNTIYF. This sequence joins TRBV18 and TRBJ1-3; as DNA is missing, the TRBD1 call by TCRdb cannot be tested. This CDR3 is 17 amino acids long. Per the germline V gene, CDR1 is KGHSH and CDR2 is LQKENI. The entire variable domain, with the rest obtained from reference TRBV18 and TRBJ1-3, is as follows: NAGVMQNPRHLVRRRGQEARLRCSPMKGHSHVYWYRQLPEEGLKFMVYLQKENIIDESGMPKERFSAEFPKEGPSILRIQQVVRGDSAAYFCASSPQAGASSGNTIYFGEGSWLTVV.

The V gene is TRBV12-3 or TRBV12-4, the J gene TRBJ1-1. The CDR3 sequence is 13 residues long. The CDR3 loop reads CASSWGAGGEAFF.

CDR3 region: CASSLASTGLNTEAFF. The V and J genes are TRBV7-2 and TRBJ1-1; TCRdb gives TRBD1 as the D gene, but with no DNA this cannot be confirmed. Germline V gene lookup returns CDR1 SGHTA and CDR2 FQGNSA. There are 16 residues in the CDR3.

The genes are TRBV19 and TRBJ2-1; with no DNA, the TCRdb D assignment of TRBD2 cannot be verified. The germline gives CDR1 LNHDA, CDR2 SQIVND (reference sequence). The CDR3 has 14 amino acids. CDR3 residues: CASSMGLGVNEHFF.

The V and J genes are TRBV12-3 or TRBV12-4 and TRBJ1-1. The CDR3 spans 15 residues. This CDR3 is CASSLYEGMNTEAFF.

The chain has TRBV28 and TRBJ2-7; the TCRdb D gene call, TRBD2, has no DNA to confirm it. The CDR3 length is 16 residues. Germline CDR1 is MDHEN and CDR2 is SYDVKM. The CDR3 loop is CASSALGSGRVHEQYF.

The chain links TRBV7-9 to TRBJ1-1; the D call of TRBD1 rests on TCRdb alone, since no DNA is present to check it. Germline-derived CDR1 and CDR2 are SEHNR and FQNEAQ (reference sequence). This CDR3 region has 12 residues. The CDR3 reads CASTQQESEAFF.

This sequence joins TRBV4-1 and TRBJ2-7; without DNA, the TCRdb call of TRBD1 cannot be checked. This CDR3 has 15 residues. Germline CDR1 and CDR2: MGHRA and YSYEKL. The CDR3 protein is CASSQGGATSYEQYF.

V and J are TRBV5-6 and TRBJ1-2. The CDR3 spans 16 residues. Germline assignment: CDR1 SGHDT and CDR2 YYEEEE. CDR3 protein: CASSLALELSNYGYTF.

The genes are TRBV7-9 and TRBJ1-1; no DNA is available, so the TRBD1 call from TCRdb remains unchecked. Germline CDR1 reads SEHNR; CDR2 reads FQNEAQ (reference sequence). The CDR3 covers 14 residues. CDR3 sequence: CASSPPDRVTEAFF.

The CDR3 protein is CASSLDGYSYEQYF. V usage is TRBV27 and J usage is TRBJ2-7. CDR3 size: 14 residues. CDR1 MNHEY and CDR2 SMNVEV come from the germline V gene (reference sequence).

The chain is built from TRBV20-1 and TRBJ1-1. CDR3 length: 15 residues. CDR1 is DFQATT, CDR2 SNEGSKA, per germline (reference sequence). The CDR3 is CSARDGVQVNTEAFF.

The V and J genes are TRBV12-3 or TRBV12-4 and TRBJ2-3; TCRdb reports TRBD1, a call that lacks DNA to check it against. The CDR3 length is 15 residues. The CDR3 here is CASVFGGLVGDTQYF.

This sequence joins TRBV18 and TRBJ2-4; checking the TCRdb D call of TRBD1 is not possible without DNA. Germline values: CDR1 KGHSH, CDR2 LQKENI. The CDR3 is 15 residues long. This CDR3 is CASSRAGQTKNIQYF.

The chain combines TRBV7-2 with TRBJ2-1; TCRdb reports TRBD1, a call that lacks DNA to check it against. The germline V gene encodes CDR1 SGHTA and CDR2 FQGNSA. The CDR3 extends over 15 amino acids. The CDR3 here is CASSSPGGILEEQFF.

V usage is TRBV12-3 or TRBV12-4 and J usage is TRBJ1-5; TCRdb reports TRBD1, a call that lacks DNA to check it against. The CDR3 spans 17 residues. Here the CDR3 reads CASKLGVQGGRNQPQHF.